What follows are 8 T cell receptor beta chains derived from one specimen sequenced in a study of control samples from healthy donors and cancer patients. Here immunoSEQ multiplex PCR was the method, and the copy in TCRdb shows in-frame clones only, minus some. The sample carries 90,000 to 150,000 clones, 89% recorded once. The material sequenced was blood. These receptor sequences come from a man in his forties or fifties in good health.

This clone was observed a handful of times. The CDR3 sequence is CASRQGNQPQHF. CDR3 nucleotide sequence: TGTGCCAGCCGACAGGGGAATCAGCCCCAGCATTTT. This chain links TRBV3-1 (or the pseudogene TRBV3-2) with TRBJ1-5; 8 nucleotides match TRBD1. V was pared by 8 bases and J by 4 bases, with 1 base of the junction left unmatched. This CDR3 has 12 amino acids. Germline lookup yields CDR1 LGHDT and CDR2 YNNKEL (reference sequence).

The chain uses TRBV5-6 and TRBJ2-1; 11 positions agree with TRBD1. CDR1 is SGHDT and CDR2 is YYEEEE in the germline V gene. The CDR3 is 13 residues long. Trimming cost V 4 bases and J 10 bases; bases outside gene matches: 4. CDR3 DNA sequence: TGTGCCAGCAGCCGGACAGGGGGCTGGGAGCAGTTCTTC. Translating gives CASSRTGGWEQFF.

The chain carries TRBV7-2 and TRBJ2-3, with TRBD1 as a possible D gene (6 bases). The V gene's germline CDR1 is SGHTA and CDR2 FQGNSA. The CDR3 has 14 amino acids. With 4 bases removed from V and 1 base from J, the gap between germline ends came to 9 bases. In nucleotides, the CDR3 is TGTGCCAGCAGCTCCCGACAGGGCACAGATACGCAGTATTTT. Amino acid sequence: CASSSRQGTDTQYF.

The V gene is TRBV18, the J gene TRBJ1-6; weak D call: TRBD1 (5 bases). The CDR3 has 14 amino acids. V lost 6 bases and J lost 6, with 12 bases in between. Germline assignment: CDR1 KGHSH and CDR2 LQKENI. The CDR3 DNA reads TGTGCCAGCTCCTCCGGGACGGTTAATTCACCCCTCCACTTT. Translating it yields CASSSGTVNSPLHF.

This chain connects TRBV9 to TRBJ2-3; the D is unclear. Trimming cost V 1 base and J 2 bases, with 8 bases left between them. This CDR3 comprises 14 residues. The germline V gene encodes CDR1 SGDLS and CDR2 YYNGEE. The CDR3 DNA follows: TGTGCCAGCAGCGTACTGTCGGCCACAGATACGCAGTATTTT. This encodes CASSVLSATDTQYF. Based on the CDR3 plus reference TRBV9 and TRBJ2-3, the full variable domain is DSGVTQTPKHLITATGQRVTLRCSPRSGDLSVYWYQQSLDQGLQFLIQYYNGEERAKGNILERFSAQQFPDLHSELNLSSLELGDSALYFCASSVLSATDTQYFGPGTRLTVL.

The rearrangement links TRBV4-2 to TRBJ2-2; 12 bases align to TRBD2. Germline V gene lookup returns CDR1 LGHNA and CDR2 YNFKEQ. CDR3 length: 20 residues. The V segment lost 0 bases and the J segment 0 bases; nucleotides outside the gene matches: 8. The CDR3 DNA reads TGTGCCAGCAGCCAAGATCCGACTAGCGGGGGAATTGCGAACACCGGGGAGCTGTTTTTT. Translated: CASSQDPTSGGIANTGELFF.

V gene TRBV10-3 combines with J gene TRBJ1-5, with 7 positions matching TRBD1. Per germline, CDR1 ENHRY and CDR2 SYGVKD. The CDR3 has 14 amino acids. Unmatched junction bases numbered 5, after V lost 6 bases and J lost 3 bases. CDR3 coding DNA: TGTGCCATCAGAGAGACAGGGATCAATCAGCCCCAGCATTTT. It yields the protein CAIRETGINQPQHF.

The rearrangement joins TRBV6-5 to TRBJ1-1; D ambiguous. V dropped 7 bases and J dropped 3 bases, with 15 bases sitting between them. Germline loops: CDR1 MNHEY, CDR2 SVGAGI. The CDR3 has 14 amino acids. CDR3: CASTRVRGDTEAFF. The DNA for the CDR3 is TGTGCCAGCACGCGCGTGCGTGGGGACACTGAAGCTTTCTTT.